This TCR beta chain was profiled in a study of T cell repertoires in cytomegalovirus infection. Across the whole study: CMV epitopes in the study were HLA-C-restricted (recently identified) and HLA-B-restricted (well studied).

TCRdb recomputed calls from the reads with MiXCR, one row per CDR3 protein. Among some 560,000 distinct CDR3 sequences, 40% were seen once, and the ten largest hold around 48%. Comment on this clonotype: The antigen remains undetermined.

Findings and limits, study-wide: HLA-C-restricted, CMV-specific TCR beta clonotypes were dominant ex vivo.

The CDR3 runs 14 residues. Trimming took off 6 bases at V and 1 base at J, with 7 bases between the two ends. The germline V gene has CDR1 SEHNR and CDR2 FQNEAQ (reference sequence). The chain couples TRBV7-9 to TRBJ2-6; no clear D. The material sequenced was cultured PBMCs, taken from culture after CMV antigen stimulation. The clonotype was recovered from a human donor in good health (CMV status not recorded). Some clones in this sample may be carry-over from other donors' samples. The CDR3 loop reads CASRNPSGANVLTF. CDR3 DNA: TGTGCCAGCAGGAACCCTTCTGGGGCCAACGTCCTGACTTTC.